The rows below give T cell receptor beta chains drawn from one sample of a study of shared clonotypes between healthy human individuals. Method: immunoSEQ multiplex PCR; TCRdb's copy keeps in-frame clones and lacks some. The sample carries 1.6 million or so clones, 98% recorded once. The sequencing sample was made of naive CD4+ T cells sorted from blood. These receptor sequences come from a man younger than 45 in good health. Both conserved end residues are part of each CDR3. The D gene is left open where the match is weak. The size of a clone is reported for some rows only, either as once, few or many, or as a class for expanded clones.

TRBJ2-5	NA	TRBD2	TRBV9	CASSTGLAAGGQETQYF	TGTGCCAGCAGCACGGGACTAGCGGCCGGGGGGCAAGAGACCCAGTACTTC
TRBJ2-1	NA	NA	TRBV19	CASRSPGDSYNEQFF	TGTGCCAGTAGGTCCCCCGGGGACTCCTACAATGAGCAGTTCTTC
TRBJ2-3	NA	NA	TRBV27	CASSSSDLKDTQYF	TGTGCCAGCAGTTCGTCCGATCTCAAAGATACGCAGTATTTT
TRBJ2-7	NA	NA	TRBV9	CASSVYGNSYEQYF	TGTGCCAGCAGCGTGTACGGGAACTCCTACGAGCAGTACTTC
TRBJ2-7	NA	NA	TRBV25-1	CASSASRTYEQYF	TGTGCCAGCAGTGCCAGCCGAACCTACGAGCAGTACTTC
TRBJ2-7	NA	TRBD1	TRBV9	CASSEGWDRGAYEQYF	TGTGCCAGCAGCGAGGGGTGGGACAGGGGCGCCTACGAGCAGTACTTC
TRBJ2-3	NA	NA	TRBV5-4	CAIRLGEISDTQYF	TGTGCCATTAGACTAGGGGAGATCTCAGATACGCAGTATTTT
TRBJ1-1	NA	NA	TRBV5-1	CASSPLGSRENTEAFF	TGCGCCAGCAGCCCCCTCGGATCTAGAGAGAACACTGAAGCTTTCTTT
TRBJ2-2	NA	TRBD2	TRBV5-1	CASSYLAGGTGELFF	TGCGCCAGCAGCTACCTAGCGGGAGGGACCGGGGAGCTGTTTTTT
TRBJ2-7	NA	NA	TRBV4-3	CASSQADRRATYEQYF	TGCGCCAGCAGCCAAGCAGATAGGAGGGCGACCTACGAGCAGTACTTC
TRBJ2-1	once	TRBD2	TRBV5-1	CASSLAGTRPRNEQFF	TGCGCCAGCAGCTTGGCCGGGACTAGGCCTCGGAATGAGCAGTTCTTC
TRBJ2-7	NA	TRBD1	TRBV7-9	CASMTGAYEQYF	TGTGCCAGCATGACAGGGGCCTACGAGCAGTACTTC
TRBJ1-2	NA	NA	TRBV11-2	CASSPPLWDPLNYGYTF	TGTGCCAGCAGCCCGCCCCTCTGGGACCCCCTTAACTATGGCTACACCTTC
TRBJ2-7	few	NA	TRBV2	CASSGNLAGEQYF	TGTGCCAGCAGTGGAAACTTGGCGGGCGAGCAGTACTTC
TRBJ2-1	NA	TRBD1	TRBV15	CATSSLDRPFNEQFF	TGTGCCACCAGCAGCCTGGACAGGCCCTTCAATGAGCAGTTCTTC
TRBJ1-1	NA	NA	TRBV21-1	CASSSKRGGEPNTEAFF	TGTGCCAGCAGCAGTAAAAGGGGCGGGGAACCGAACACTGAAGCTTTCTTT
TRBJ2-1	NA	TRBD2	TRBV5-4	CASSPSGLADYNEQFF	TGTGCCAGCAGCCCCTCAGGACTAGCAGACTACAATGAGCAGTTCTTC
TRBJ2-1	NA	TRBD2	TRBV7-2	CASSFRREAYNEQFF	TGTGCCAGCAGCTTCCGACGGGAGGCCTACAATGAGCAGTTCTTC
TRBJ2-1	NA	TRBD1	TRBV5-6	CASSKFGTGYNEQFF	TGTGCCAGCAGTAAATTCGGGACAGGCTACAATGAGCAGTTCTTC
TRBJ2-5	once	TRBD2	TRBV14	CASSLTLAVGQETQYF	TGTGCCAGCAGCCTGACACTAGCGGTCGGGCAAGAGACCCAGTACTTC
TRBJ1-2	NA	TRBD1	TRBV5-4	CASSRTGPGYTF	TGTGCCAGCAGCCGGACAGGGCCTGGCTACACCTTC
TRBJ2-3	NA	NA	TRBV9	CASGRVGADTQYF	TGTGCCAGCGGACGAGTGGGGGCAGATACGCAGTATTTT
TRBJ2-1	NA	TRBD2	TRBV6-6	CASTLAGSGYNEQFF	TGTGCCAGCACCTTAGCGGGGTCGGGCTACAATGAGCAGTTCTTC
TRBJ1-2	NA	NA	TRBV28	CASSLAATPNYGYTF	TGTGCCAGCAGTCTTGCGGCGACACCCAACTATGGCTACACCTTC
TRBJ2-7	NA	NA	TRBV5-4	CASSLGGSPFYEQYF	TGTGCCAGCAGCTTGGGTGGGTCACCATTTTACGAGCAGTACTTC
TRBJ2-7	once	NA	TRBV9	CASSVDPGDSSSEQYF	TGTGCCAGCAGCGTAGACCCCGGGGACTCTTCCTCCGAGCAGTACTTC
TRBJ2-3	NA	TRBD2	TRBV18	CASSPGLAGGADTQYF	TGTGCCAGCTCACCCGGACTAGCGGGAGGTGCAGATACGCAGTATTTT
TRBJ2-3	NA	TRBD2	TRBV5-1	CASSFPSGRAGGTDTQYF	TGCGCCAGCAGCTTCCCTAGCGGGAGGGCCGGGGGCACAGATACGCAGTATTTT
TRBJ2-7	NA	NA	TRBV5-5	CASRVTGLSYEQYF	TGTGCCAGCCGCGTGACAGGCCTCTCCTACGAGCAGTACTTC
TRBJ2-5	NA	NA	TRBV14	CASSQTRGLETQYF	TGTGCCAGCAGCCAAACCAGGGGCCTTGAGACCCAGTACTTC
TRBJ2-7	NA	TRBD1	TRBV6-6	CASSYSRDRPYEQYF	TGTGCCAGCAGTTACTCGAGGGACAGACCTTACGAGCAGTACTTC
TRBJ1-2	NA	NA	TRBV7-2	CASSLGAGYGYTF	TGTGCCAGCAGCTTAGGGGCCGGCTATGGCTACACCTTC
TRBJ1-2	few	NA	TRBV6-5	CASGIRQGYTF	TGTGCCAGCGGGATCAGGCAAGGCTACACCTTC
TRBJ2-5	NA	NA	TRBV7-7	CASSSSGRQETQYF	TGTGCCAGCAGCTCCTCCGGCAGGCAAGAGACCCAGTACTTC
TRBJ2-3	NA	NA	TRBV23-1	CASHLGPAGDTQYF	TGCGCCAGCCACCTCGGGCCTGCCGGGGATACGCAGTATTTT
TRBJ2-2	NA	NA	TRBV5-1	CASSLAQRTNTGELFF	TGCGCCAGCAGCTTGGCGCAGCGGACGAACACCGGGGAGCTGTTTTTT
TRBJ1-5	NA	NA	TRBV2	CASSDEINQPQHF	TGTGCCAGCAGTGACGAAATTAATCAGCCCCAGCATTTT
TRBJ2-7	NA	TRBD1	TRBV19	CASSPSGTAYFEQYF	TGTGCCAGTAGTCCCTCGGGGACAGCGTATTTCGAGCAGTACTTC
TRBJ2-7	NA	NA	TRBV28	CASSSPGNEQYF	TGTGCCAGCAGTTCTCCGGGGAATGAGCAGTACTTC
TRBJ2-1	NA	NA	TRBV5-1	CASSQRTSFNEQFF	TGCGCCAGCAGTCAAAGGACAAGTTTTAATGAGCAGTTCTTC
TRBJ1-2	NA	NA	TRBV5-1	CASRGLLWDYGYTF	TGCGCCAGCAGGGGGTTACTCTGGGACTATGGCTACACCTTC
TRBJ1-2	NA	TRBD1	TRBV5-1	CASRLFPGQEGGYTF	TGCGCCAGCAGACTGTTTCCCGGACAGGAGGGTGGCTACACCTTC
TRBJ2-1	NA	NA	TRBV6-6	CASLKGTTYNEQFF	TGTGCCAGCTTAAAGGGGACGACCTACAATGAGCAGTTCTTC
TRBJ2-7	NA	TRBD1	TRBV9	CASSAVDRGPYEQYF	TGTGCCAGCAGCGCAGTGGACAGGGGGCCCTACGAGCAGTACTTC
TRBJ1-5	NA	NA	TRBV6-4	CASSDKPRTAHYQPQHF	TGTGCCAGCAGTGACAAACCCCGGACAGCCCATTATCAGCCCCAGCATTTT
TRBJ2-1	NA	TRBD2	TRBV18	CASSTAGGPNEQFF	TGTGCCAGCTCCACAGCGGGAGGGCCGAATGAGCAGTTCTTC
TRBJ2-1	NA	NA	TRBV5-1	CASNPEGVRSRFF	TGCGCCAGCAACCCGGAGGGGGTGAGGTCTCGGTTCTTC
TRBJ2-1	NA	NA	TRBV19	CASSTGLINEQFF	TGTGCCAGTAGTACCGGACTGATCAATGAGCAGTTCTTC